This paragraph covers one T cell receptor beta chain sequence. Antigen unknown. RNA, once extracted, was reverse transcribed into cDNA for use as the sequencing template. Produced via immunoSEQ multiplex PCR; TCRdb's table is partial and in-frame only. The sample holds more than 200,000 clones, roughly 40% seen once. The sample comes from a study of CD8+ T cells in alopecia areata. The overall study: Treatment of the treated patients consisted of oral tofacitinib, 5 to 10 mg twice daily.

Study-level results: Clonality in lesional scalp, especially alopecia totalis/universalis, exceeded that of normal scalp. In scalp and blood during tofacitinib, many expanded lesional clones persisted.

Noted treatment: oral pan-JAK inhibitor, 5-10 mg twice daily. V was cut by 3 bases and J by 3 bases, with 7 bases left in between. The CDR3 length is 12 residues. Germline CDR1 reads GTSNPN; CDR2 reads SVGIG (reference sequence). The chain employs TRBV30 and TRBJ2-3; D ambiguous. The sequence was obtained from a human donor with alopecia areata. The sample in question was CD4+ T cells sorted from blood, obtained at roughly week 36, from a patient treated with tofacitinib. The CDR3 sequence is CAWRGQTDTQYF. CDR3 in DNA: TGTGCCTGGAGGGGTCAGACAGATACGCAGTATTTT.